Included here is one TCR beta chain sequence, with context. The antigen is unknown. This specimen belongs to a study of T cell repertoires in cytomegalovirus infection. For the study at large: Recently identified HLA-C-restricted CMV epitopes were used, and well-studied HLA-B-restricted CMV epitopes were used as well.

From the reads, TCRdb called clonotypes with MiXCR, one entry per CDR3 protein. The sample yields about 700,000 distinct CDR3 sequences, around 35% seen once. Germline V gene data show CDR1 as SGHTA and CDR2 as FQGNSA. The CDR3 spans 16 residues. Trimming at V came to 5 bases and at J to 1 base, leaving 5 bases not matched to a gene. Study-wide points: Clonotype analysis showed dominance of the ex vivo response by HLA-C-restricted CMV-specific TCR beta clonotypes.

Sequencing used cultured PBMCs, obtained from culture after CMV antigen stimulation. The TCR sequence derives from a human donor in good health (CMV status not recorded). Some clones in this sample may be carry-over from other donors' samples. The chain has TRBV7-2 and TRBJ2-2, with TRBD1 matching over 9 bases. CDR3 protein: CASSKGQGLNTGELFF. CDR3 nucleotide sequence: TGTGCCAGCAGCAAGGGACAGGGCCTGAACACCGGGGAGCTGTTTTTT.